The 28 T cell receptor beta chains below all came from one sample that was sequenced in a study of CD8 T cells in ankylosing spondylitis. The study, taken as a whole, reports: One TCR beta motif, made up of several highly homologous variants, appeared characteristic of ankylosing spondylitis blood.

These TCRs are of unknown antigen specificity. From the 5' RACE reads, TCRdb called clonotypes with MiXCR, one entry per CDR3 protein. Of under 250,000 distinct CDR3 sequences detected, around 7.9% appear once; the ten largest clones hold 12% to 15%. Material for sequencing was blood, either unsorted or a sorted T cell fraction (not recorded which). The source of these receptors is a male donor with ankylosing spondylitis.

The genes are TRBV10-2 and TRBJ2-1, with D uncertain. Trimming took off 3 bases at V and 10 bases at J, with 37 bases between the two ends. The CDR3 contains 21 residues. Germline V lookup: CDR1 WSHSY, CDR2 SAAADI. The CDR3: CASSENDSAWIGLAHFYEQFF. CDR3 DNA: TGCGCCAGCAGTGAAAACGACTCGGCTTGGATTGGTTTGGCTCATTTTTACGAGCAGTTCTTC.

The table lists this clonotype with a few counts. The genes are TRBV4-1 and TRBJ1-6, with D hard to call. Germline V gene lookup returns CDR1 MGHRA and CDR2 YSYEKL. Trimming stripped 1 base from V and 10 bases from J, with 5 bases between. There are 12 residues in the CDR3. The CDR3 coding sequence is TGCGCCAGCAGCCAAGGGCGCTCACCCCTCCACTTT. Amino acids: CASSQGRSPLHF.

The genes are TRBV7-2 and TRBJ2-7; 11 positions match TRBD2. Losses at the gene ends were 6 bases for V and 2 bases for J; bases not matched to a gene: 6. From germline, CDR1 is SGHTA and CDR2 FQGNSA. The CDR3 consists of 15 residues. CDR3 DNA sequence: TGTGCCAGCAGTCGTATAGCGGGAGGGCCCTACGAGCAGTACTTC. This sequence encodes CASSRIAGGPYEQYF.

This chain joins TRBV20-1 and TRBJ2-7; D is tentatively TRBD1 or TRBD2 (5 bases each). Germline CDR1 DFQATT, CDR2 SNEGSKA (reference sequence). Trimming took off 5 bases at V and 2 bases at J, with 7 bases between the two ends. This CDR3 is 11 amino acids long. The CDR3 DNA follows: TGCAGTGCTCAGGGAGCCTACGAGCAGTACTTC. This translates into CSAQGAYEQYF.

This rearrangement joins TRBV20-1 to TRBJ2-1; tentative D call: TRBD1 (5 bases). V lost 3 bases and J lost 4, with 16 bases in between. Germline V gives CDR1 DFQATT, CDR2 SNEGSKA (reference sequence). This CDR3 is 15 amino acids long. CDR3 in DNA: TGCAGTGCTAGTCAGGGCCGGGCGCCTTACAATGAGCAGTTCTTC. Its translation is CSASQGRAPYNEQFF.

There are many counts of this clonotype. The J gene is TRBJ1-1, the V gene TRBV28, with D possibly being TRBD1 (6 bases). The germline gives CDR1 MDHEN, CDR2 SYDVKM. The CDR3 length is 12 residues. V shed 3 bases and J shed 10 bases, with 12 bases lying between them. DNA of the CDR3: TGTGCCAGCAGTTTGGGGGGCGAGGGAGCTTTCTTT. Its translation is CASSLGGEGAFF. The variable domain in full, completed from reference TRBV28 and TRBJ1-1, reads DVKVTQSSRYLVKRTGEKVFLECVQDMDHENMFWYRQDPGLGLRLIYFSYDVKMKEKGDIPEGYSVSREKKERFSLILESASTNQTSMYLCASSLGGEGAFFGQGTRLTVV.

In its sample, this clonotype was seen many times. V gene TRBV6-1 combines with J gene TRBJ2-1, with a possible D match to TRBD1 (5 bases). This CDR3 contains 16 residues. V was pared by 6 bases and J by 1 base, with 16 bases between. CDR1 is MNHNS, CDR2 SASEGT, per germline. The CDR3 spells CASSRSTVISYNEQFF. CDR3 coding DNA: TGTGCCAGCAGCCGGTCGACAGTAATATCCTACAATGAGCAGTTCTTC.

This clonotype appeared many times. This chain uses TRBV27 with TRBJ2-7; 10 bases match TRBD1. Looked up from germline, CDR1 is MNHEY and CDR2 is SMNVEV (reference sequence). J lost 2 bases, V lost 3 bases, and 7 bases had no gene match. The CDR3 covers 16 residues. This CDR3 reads CASSFVPGQGTYEQYF. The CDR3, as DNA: TGTGCCAGCAGTTTCGTCCCGGGACAGGGGACCTACGAGCAGTACTTC.

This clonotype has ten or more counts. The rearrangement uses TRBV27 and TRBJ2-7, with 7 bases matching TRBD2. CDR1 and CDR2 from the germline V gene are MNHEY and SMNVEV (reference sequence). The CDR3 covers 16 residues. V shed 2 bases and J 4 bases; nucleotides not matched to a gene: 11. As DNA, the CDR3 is TGTGCCAGCAGTTTAATCGGCGGGAGTAGTAAATACGAGCAGTACTTC. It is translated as CASSLIGGSSKYEQYF.

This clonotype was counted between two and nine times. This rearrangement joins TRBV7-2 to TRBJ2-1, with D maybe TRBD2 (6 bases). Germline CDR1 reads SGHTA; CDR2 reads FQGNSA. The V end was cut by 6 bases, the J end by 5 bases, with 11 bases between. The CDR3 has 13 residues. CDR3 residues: CASRPGLNNEQFF. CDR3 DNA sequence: TGTGCCAGCAGACCGGGACTCAACAATGAGCAGTTCTTC.

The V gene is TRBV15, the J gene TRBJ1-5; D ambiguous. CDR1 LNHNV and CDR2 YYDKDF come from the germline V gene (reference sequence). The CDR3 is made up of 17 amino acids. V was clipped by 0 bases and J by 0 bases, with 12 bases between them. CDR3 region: CATSRDHAVNSNQPQHF. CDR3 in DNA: TGTGCCACCAGCAGAGATCATGCAGTCAATAGCAATCAGCCCCAGCATTTT.

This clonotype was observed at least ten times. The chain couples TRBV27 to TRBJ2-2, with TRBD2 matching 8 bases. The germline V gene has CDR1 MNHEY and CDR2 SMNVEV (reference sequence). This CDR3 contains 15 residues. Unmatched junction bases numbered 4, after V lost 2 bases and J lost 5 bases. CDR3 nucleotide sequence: TGTGCCAGCAGTTTAATTGCGGGGGGAACCGGGGAGCTGTTTTTT. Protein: CASSLIAGGTGELFF.

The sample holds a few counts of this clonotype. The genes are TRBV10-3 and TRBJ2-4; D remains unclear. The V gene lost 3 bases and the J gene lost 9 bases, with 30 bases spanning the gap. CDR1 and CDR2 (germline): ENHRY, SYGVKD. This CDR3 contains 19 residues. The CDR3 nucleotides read TGTGCCATCAGTGATACCGGGCGACACCGAGTGAGCCCCCGGAGCATTCAGTACTTC. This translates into CAISDTGRHRVSPRSIQYF.

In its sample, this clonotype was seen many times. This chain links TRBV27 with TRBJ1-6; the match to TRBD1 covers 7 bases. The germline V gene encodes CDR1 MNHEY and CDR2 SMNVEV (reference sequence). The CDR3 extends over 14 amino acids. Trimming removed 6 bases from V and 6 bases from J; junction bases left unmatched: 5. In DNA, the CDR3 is TGTGCCAGCAGCTCGACAGGGTCTAATTCACCCCTCCACTTT. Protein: CASSSTGSNSPLHF.

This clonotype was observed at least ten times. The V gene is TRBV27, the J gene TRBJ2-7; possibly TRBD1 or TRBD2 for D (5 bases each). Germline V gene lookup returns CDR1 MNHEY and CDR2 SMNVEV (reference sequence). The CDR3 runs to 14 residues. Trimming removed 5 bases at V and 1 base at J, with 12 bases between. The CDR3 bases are TGTGCCAGCAGTCCCCGGGACCCATCCTACGAGCAGTACTTC. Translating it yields CASSPRDPSYEQYF.

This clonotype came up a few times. The CDR3 DNA reads TGTGCCAGCACCGTTAGCGGGGGGTCCCAAGAGACCCAGTACTTC. Translating gives CASTVSGGSQETQYF. The V gene is TRBV9, the J gene TRBJ2-5, with TRBD2 matching over 10 bases. Losses at the gene ends were 6 bases for V and 1 base for J; bases not matched to a gene: 6. Germline V gives CDR1 SGDLS, CDR2 YYNGEE. The CDR3 is made up of 15 amino acids.

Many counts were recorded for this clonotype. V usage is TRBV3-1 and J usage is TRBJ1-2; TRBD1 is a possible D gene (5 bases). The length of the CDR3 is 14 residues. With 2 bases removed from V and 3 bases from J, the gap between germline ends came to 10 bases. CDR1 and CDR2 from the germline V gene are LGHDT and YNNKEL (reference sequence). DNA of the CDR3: TGTGCCAGCAGCCAACAGGGTCCCGACTATGGCTACACCTTC. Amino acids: CASSQQGPDYGYTF.

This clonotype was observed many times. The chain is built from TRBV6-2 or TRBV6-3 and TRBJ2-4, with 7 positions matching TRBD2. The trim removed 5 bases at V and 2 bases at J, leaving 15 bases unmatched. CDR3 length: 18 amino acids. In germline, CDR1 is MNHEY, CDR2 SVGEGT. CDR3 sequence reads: CASSPLLPAGDSKNIQYF. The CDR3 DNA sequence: TGTGCCAGCAGTCCATTATTACCGGCGGGGGATTCCAAAAACATTCAGTACTTC.

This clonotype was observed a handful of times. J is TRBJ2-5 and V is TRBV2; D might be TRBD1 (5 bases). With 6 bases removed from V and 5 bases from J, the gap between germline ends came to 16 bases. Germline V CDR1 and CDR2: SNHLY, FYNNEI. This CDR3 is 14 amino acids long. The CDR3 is CASRPDWGLETQYF. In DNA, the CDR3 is TGTGCCAGCAGGCCAGACTGGGGCCTCGAGACCCAGTACTTC.

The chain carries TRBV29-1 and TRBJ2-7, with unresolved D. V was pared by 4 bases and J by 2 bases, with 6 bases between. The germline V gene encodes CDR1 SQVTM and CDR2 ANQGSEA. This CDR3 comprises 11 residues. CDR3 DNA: TGCAGCGTTGTGGGTGCCTACGAGCAGTACTTC. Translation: CSVVGAYEQYF.

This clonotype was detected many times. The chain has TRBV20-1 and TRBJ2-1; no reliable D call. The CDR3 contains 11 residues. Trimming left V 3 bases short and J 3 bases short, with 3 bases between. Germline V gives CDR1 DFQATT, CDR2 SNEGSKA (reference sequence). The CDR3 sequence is CSASYYNEQFF. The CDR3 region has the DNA TGCAGTGCTAGCTACTACAATGAGCAGTTCTTC.

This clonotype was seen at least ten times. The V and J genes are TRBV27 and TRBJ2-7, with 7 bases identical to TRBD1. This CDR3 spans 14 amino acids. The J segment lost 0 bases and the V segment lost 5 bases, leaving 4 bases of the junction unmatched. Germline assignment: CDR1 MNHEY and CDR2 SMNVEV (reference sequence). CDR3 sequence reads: CASSPTGYSYEQYF. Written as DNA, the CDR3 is TGTGCCAGCAGTCCGACAGGGTACTCCTACGAGCAGTACTTC.

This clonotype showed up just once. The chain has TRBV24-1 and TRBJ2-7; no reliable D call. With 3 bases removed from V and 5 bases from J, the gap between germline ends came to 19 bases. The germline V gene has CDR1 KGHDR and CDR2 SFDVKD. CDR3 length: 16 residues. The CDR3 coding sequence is TGTGCCACCAGTGATACGAACCGGGCCCCCTGGGACGAGCAGTACTTC. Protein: CATSDTNRAPWDEQYF.

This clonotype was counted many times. The CDR3 DNA reads TGTGCCAGCAGTTTTGCAGGGAGCGCAGAGACCCAGTACTTC. Translating gives CASSFAGSAETQYF. This rearrangement joins TRBV27 to TRBJ2-5, with D possibly called TRBD1 or TRBD2 (5 bases each). Trimming left V 3 bases short and J 4 bases short, with 12 bases between. Germline V CDR1 and CDR2: MNHEY, SMNVEV (reference sequence). This CDR3 is built from 14 residues.

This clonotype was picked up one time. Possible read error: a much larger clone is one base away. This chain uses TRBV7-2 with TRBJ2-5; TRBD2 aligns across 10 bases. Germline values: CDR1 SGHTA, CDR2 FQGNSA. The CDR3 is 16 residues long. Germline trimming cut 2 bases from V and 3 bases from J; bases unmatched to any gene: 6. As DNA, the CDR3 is TGTGCCAGCAGCTTACTAGCGGGAGTGGTTAAAGAGACCCAGTACTTC. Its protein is CASSLLAGVVKETQYF.

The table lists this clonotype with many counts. This CDR3 is CASLTGANTEAFF. In DNA form, the CDR3 reads TGTGCCAGTCTGACCGGGGCCAACACTGAAGCTTTCTTT. The V gene is TRBV19, the J gene TRBJ1-1, with a tentative D call TRBD1 (5 bases). Per the germline V gene, CDR1 is LNHDA and CDR2 is SQIVND (reference sequence). V lost 8 bases and J lost 2, with 12 bases in between. The length of the CDR3 is 13 residues.

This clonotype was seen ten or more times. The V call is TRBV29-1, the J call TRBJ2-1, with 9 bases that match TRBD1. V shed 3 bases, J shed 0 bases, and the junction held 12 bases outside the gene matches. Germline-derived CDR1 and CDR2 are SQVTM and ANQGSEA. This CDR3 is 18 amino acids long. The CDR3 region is CSVEGSYRGQSSYNEQFF. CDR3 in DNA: TGCAGCGTTGAGGGATCTTACAGGGGGCAGAGCTCCTACAATGAGCAGTTCTTC.

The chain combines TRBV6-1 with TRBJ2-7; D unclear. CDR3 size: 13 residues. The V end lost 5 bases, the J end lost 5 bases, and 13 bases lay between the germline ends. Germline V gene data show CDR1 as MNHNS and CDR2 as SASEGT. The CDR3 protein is CASSPFSVNEQYF. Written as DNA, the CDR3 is TGTGCCAGCAGTCCCTTTAGTGTTAACGAGCAGTACTTC.